The rows below give T cell receptor beta chains drawn from one sample of a study of T-cell reconstitution after alpha-beta-depleted transplantation in children. TCRdb reanalysed the PCR reads using MiXCR and keeps one entry per CDR3 protein. Of under 850,000 distinct CDR3 sequences in the sample, around 12% are singletons; the top ten hold roughly 0.84%. The sample in question was PBMCs, obtained before TCRalphabeta/CD19-depleted stem cell transplant. Receptors were obtained from a girl aged 2-15 years with congenital amegakaryocytic thrombocytopenia, due to receive a stem cell transplant. Each CDR3 is given with its conserved first and last residue. D genes are given only for firm matches. Clone size is stated in some rows and not others, as once, few, many or a class when expanded.

.,TRBV9,TRBJ1-1,many,CASSPSGEFTEAFF,TGTGCCAGCAGCCCCTCAGGGGAGTTCACTGAAGCTTTCTTT
.,TRBV20-1,TRBJ2-1,few,CSASAGRRLSSYNEQFF,TGCAGTGCTAGTGCGGGTAGGAGGCTTAGCTCCTACAATGAGCAGTTCTTC
TRBD2,TRBV7-2,TRBJ2-7,few,CASTLTSGSGEQYF,TGTGCCAGCACCTTGACTAGCGGGAGTGGAGAGCAGTACTTC
TRBD2,TRBV5-1,TRBJ2-1,few,CASSERGGNEQFF,TGCGCCAGCAGCGAGCGGGGAGGGAATGAGCAGTTCTTC
.,TRBV2,TRBJ2-4,few,CASNLPREAKNIQYF,TGTGCCAGCAACCTACCCAGGGAAGCCAAAAACATTCAGTACTTC
.,TRBV20-1,TRBJ2-5,many,CSARGGQETQYF,TGCAGTGCTAGAGGCGGGCAAGAGACCCAGTACTTC
.,TRBV12-3/TRBV12-4,TRBJ2-5,few,CASSRETISRRQETQYF,TGTGCCAGCAGTCGTGAAACCATTTCACGGCGGCAAGAGACCCAGTACTTC
.,TRBV18,TRBJ2-5,.,CASSRIGGAIETQYF,TGTGCCAGCTCGAGGATAGGCGGGGCCATAGAGACCCAGTACTTC
.,TRBV5-1,TRBJ2-3,many,CASSLGMQGKGSTDTQYF,TGCGCCAGCAGCTTGGGGATGCAGGGAAAAGGAAGCACAGATACGCAGTATTTT
.,TRBV5-1,TRBJ2-1,.,CASSLDGSKYNEQFF,TGCGCCAGCAGCTTGGATGGCTCTAAGTACAATGAGCAGTTCTTC
TRBD2,TRBV12-3/TRBV12-4,TRBJ2-5,many,CASSGTSVGETQYF,TGTGCCAGCTCCGGGACTAGCGTTGGGGAGACCCAGTACTTC
.,TRBV20-1,TRBJ2-1,.,CSARDQGVEQFF,TGCAGTGCTAGAGATCAGGGCGTCGAGCAGTTCTTC
.,TRBV20-1,TRBJ2-1,many,CSARERGGGMLVDEQFF,TGCAGTGCTAGAGAACGGGGTGGGGGGATGCTGGTAGATGAGCAGTTCTTC
TRBD1,TRBV12-3/TRBV12-4,TRBJ2-7,few,CASSRGTGGFDEQYF,TGTGCCAGCAGTCGTGGGACAGGGGGGTTCGACGAGCAGTACTTC
.,TRBV29-1,TRBJ2-1,.,CSAYDNEQFF,TGCAGCGCTTATGACAATGAGCAGTTCTTC
TRBD2,TRBV20-1,TRBJ2-3,.,CSARAGVSDTQYF,TGCAGTGCTAGGGCGGGAGTTTCAGATACGCAGTATTTT
TRBD2,TRBV20-1,TRBJ2-1,many,CSAPWRELNEQFF,TGCAGTGCCCCCTGGCGGGAGCTCAATGAGCAGTTCTTC
.,TRBV5-1,TRBJ1-6,.,CASSLTSSNSPLHF,TGCGCCAGCAGCCTGACTTCCTCCAATTCACCCCTCCACTTT
.,TRBV27,TRBJ2-7,many,CASRPGLDEQYF,TGTGCCAGCAGACCGGGGCTCGACGAGCAGTACTTC
.,TRBV11-2,TRBJ2-1,many,CASSFLGGNEQLF,TGTGCCAGCAGCTTTTTAGGGGGAAATGAGCAGCTCTTC
.,TRBV5-1,TRBJ2-5,few,CASSFGDSQETQYF,TGCGCCAGCAGCTTCGGCGACAGTCAAGAGACCCAGTACTTC
TRBD2,TRBV12-3/TRBV12-4,TRBJ2-7,.,CASSARTSREQYF,TGTGCCAGCAGTGCGAGGACTAGCCGCGAGCAGTACTTC
TRBD2,TRBV10-3,TRBJ2-1,.,CAISPTTSGIDEQFF,TGTGCCATCAGCCCAACGACTAGCGGGATCGATGAGCAGTTCTTC
TRBD2,TRBV20-1,TRBJ2-7,many,CSAHYLAESSYEQYF,TGCAGTGCTCACTATCTAGCGGAAAGCTCCTACGAGCAGTACTTC
TRBD1,TRBV28,TRBJ2-7,.,CASTYRGRRDEQYF,TGTGCCAGCACATACAGGGGGCGCCGGGACGAGCAGTACTTC
.,TRBV6-5,TRBJ2-7,many,CASSYSLYDKQYF,TGTGCCAGCAGTTACTCCCTCTACGACAAGCAGTACTTC
TRBD2,TRBV6-6,TRBJ2-7,.,CASSPASGYEQYF,TGTGCCAGCAGTCCTGCTAGCGGCTACGAGCAGTACTTC
.,TRBV12-3/TRBV12-4,TRBJ2-1,many,CASSWGLGNNEQFF,TGTGCCAGCAGTTGGGGTTTGGGGAACAATGAGCAGTTCTTC
.,TRBV6-1,TRBJ1-5,few,CASTKAGGPNNQPQHF,TGTGCCAGCACCAAGGCTGGCGGGCCAAACAATCAGCCCCAGCATTTT
TRBD2,TRBV12-3/TRBV12-4,TRBJ2-1,many,CASSLALAGADEQFF,TGTGCCAGCAGTTTAGCCCTAGCGGGAGCTGATGAGCAGTTCTTC
.,TRBV12-3/TRBV12-4,TRBJ2-7,many,CASSHDGQSKYF,TGTGCCAGCAGTCACGACGGACAGTCGAAGTACTTC
.,TRBV6-2/TRBV6-3,TRBJ2-2,many,CASSRTFRGNGELFF,TGTGCCAGCAGTCGGACTTTTCGGGGGAACGGGGAGCTGTTTTTT
.,TRBV5-6,TRBJ1-1,many,CASSLYVNTEAFF,TGTGCCAGCAGCTTGTACGTGAACACTGAAGCTTTCTTT
.,TRBV6-5,TRBJ2-6,few,CASSYSGNSGANVLTF,TGTGCCAGCAGTTACTCGGGCAACTCTGGGGCCAACGTCCTGACTTTC
TRBD1,TRBV28,TRBJ1-2,.,CASSLGRGQGHYGYTF,TGTGCCAGCAGTTTGGGCAGGGGACAGGGTCACTATGGCTACACCTTC
TRBD1,TRBV29-1,TRBJ1-1,many,CSTTIAGGVTEAFF,TGCAGCACCACCATCGCAGGGGGCGTCACTGAAGCTTTCTTT
TRBD2,TRBV7-9,TRBJ2-2,few,CASRPLAGATGELFF,TGTGCCAGCAGGCCGTTAGCGGGAGCTACCGGGGAGCTGTTTTTT
.,TRBV20-1,TRBJ2-1,.,CSFRTQGFNEQFF,TGCAGTTTTAGGACACAGGGATTCAATGAGCAGTTCTTC
TRBD2,TRBV18,TRBJ2-1,many,CASSPLRDYDNEQFF,TGTGCCAGCTCACCCTTGAGGGACTACGACAATGAGCAGTTCTTC
.,TRBV12-3/TRBV12-4,TRBJ2-1,.,CASSMGAPGEQFF,TGTGCCAGCAGCATGGGTGCCCCCGGGGAGCAGTTCTTC
.,TRBV2,TRBJ2-7,.,CASSAGPASYEQYF,TGTGCCAGCAGTGCGGGCCCGGCATCCTACGAGCAGTACTTC
.,TRBV12-3/TRBV12-4,TRBJ2-1,many,CASSLGREVEQFF,TGTGCCAGCAGTTTGGGCAGGGAGGTTGAGCAGTTCTTC
TRBD2,TRBV20-1,TRBJ2-1,few,CSADSGRAWYNEQFF,TGCAGTGCTGATAGCGGGAGGGCCTGGTACAATGAGCAGTTCTTC
TRBD2,TRBV5-1,TRBJ2-5,many,CASRYWWSSGIQETQYF,TGCGCCAGCAGATACTGGTGGTCTAGCGGGATCCAAGAGACCCAGTACTTC
.,TRBV12-3/TRBV12-4,TRBJ2-3,.,CASSFGVAASTDTQYF,TGTGCCAGCAGTTTCGGAGTAGCAGCTAGCACAGATACGCAGTATTTT
TRBD2,TRBV29-1,TRBJ2-3,.,CSVEDPLAGGETDTQYF,TGCAGCGTTGAAGATCCCCTAGCGGGGGGGGAGACAGATACGCAGTATTTT
TRBD2,TRBV5-1,TRBJ2-7,many,CASSKGLDYEQYF,TGCGCCAGCAGCAAGGGACTAGACTACGAGCAGTACTTC
.,TRBV5-1,TRBJ2-3,.,CASRRGIGQSTDTQYF,TGCGCCAGCAGACGTGGGATCGGGCAAAGCACAGATACGCAGTATTTT
TRBD2,TRBV29-1,TRBJ2-7,many,CSVLLAGSSEQYF,TGCAGCGTCTTGCTAGCGGGGTCCTCCGAGCAGTACTTC
.,TRBV20-1,TRBJ2-1,.,CSATGRLGADEQFF,TGCAGTGCTACCGGACGTTTAGGTGCGGATGAGCAGTTCTTC
.,TRBV20-1,TRBJ2-2,many,CSVLSPSLTGELFF,TGCAGTGTCCTGTCTCCTAGCCTCACCGGGGAGCTGTTTTTT
TRBD2,TRBV20-1,TRBJ2-3,few,CSASILTSGNPRPTDTQYF,TGCAGTGCATCCATCCTGACTAGCGGTAACCCCCGCCCCACAGATACGCAGTATTTT
.,TRBV20-1,TRBJ2-5,.,CSATQIGETQYF,TGCAGTGCTACCCAAATAGGGGAGACCCAGTACTTC